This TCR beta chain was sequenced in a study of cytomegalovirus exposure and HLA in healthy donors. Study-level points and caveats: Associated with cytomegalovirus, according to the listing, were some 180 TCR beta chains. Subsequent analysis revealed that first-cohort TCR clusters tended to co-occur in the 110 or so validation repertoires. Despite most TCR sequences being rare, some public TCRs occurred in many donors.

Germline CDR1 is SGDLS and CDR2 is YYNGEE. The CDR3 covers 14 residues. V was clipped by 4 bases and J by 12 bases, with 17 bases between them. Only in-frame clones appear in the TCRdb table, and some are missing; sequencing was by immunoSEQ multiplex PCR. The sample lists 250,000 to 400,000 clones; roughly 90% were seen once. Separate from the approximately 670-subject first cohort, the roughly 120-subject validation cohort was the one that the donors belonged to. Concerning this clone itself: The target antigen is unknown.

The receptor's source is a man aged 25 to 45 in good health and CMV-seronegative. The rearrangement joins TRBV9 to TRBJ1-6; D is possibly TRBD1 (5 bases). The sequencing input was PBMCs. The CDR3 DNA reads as TGTGCCAGCAGCTCTCCGGGGGGATCCCTACCCCTCCACTTT. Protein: CASSSPGGSLPLHF.